These T cell receptor beta chains were read from a single sample in a study of T-cell reconstitution after alpha-beta-depleted transplantation in children. TCRdb reanalysed the PCR reads using MiXCR and keeps one entry per CDR3 protein. The sample includes about 150,000 distinct CDR3 sequences, around 10% of them seen just once. Sequenced here: PBMCs, sampled before TCRalphabeta/CD19-depleted stem cell transplant. The source is a boy younger than 10 with acute myeloid leukemia, due to receive a stem cell transplant. CDR3s include the opening cysteine and the closing phenylalanine or tryptophan. The order of the fields is J gene, D gene, clone size, V gene, CDR3 protein, CDR3 DNA. The D gene is left open where the match is weak. Some rows have no size entry. The others give once, few or many, or a class for an expanded clone.

J: TRBJ2-7
D: NA
size: many
V: TRBV6-5
CDR3: CASSYVAGGEQYF
DNA: TGTGCCAGCAGTTACGTCGCTGGCGGTGAGCAGTACTTC

J: TRBJ1-1
D: NA
size: many
V: TRBV6-5
CDR3: CASSYSSSVNIAFF
DNA: TGTGCCAGCAGTTACTCTAGTTCCGTTAATATAGCTTTCTTT

J: TRBJ1-2
D: TRBD1
size: NA
V: TRBV7-8
CDR3: CASSYPTGGDYGYTF
DNA: TGTGCCAGCAGCTATCCGACAGGGGGGGACTATGGCTACACCTTC

J: TRBJ1-4
D: NA
size: many
V: TRBV29-1
CDR3: CSVTRGDEKLFF
DNA: TGCAGCGTTACAAGGGGTGATGAAAAACTGTTTTTT

J: TRBJ1-1
D: TRBD1
size: many
V: TRBV6-1
CDR3: CASRPGQGAIEAFF
DNA: TGTGCCAGCAGGCCGGGACAGGGGGCAATTGAAGCTTTCTTT

J: TRBJ1-1
D: NA
size: NA
V: TRBV7-9
CDR3: CASSVLEAFF
DNA: TGTGCCAGCAGCGTGCTTGAAGCTTTCTTT

J: TRBJ2-6
D: NA
size: few
V: TRBV30
CDR3: CAWSVGGTGANVLTF
DNA: TGTGCCTGGAGTGTAGGAGGGACTGGGGCCAACGTCCTGACTTTC

J: TRBJ2-5
D: NA
size: many
V: TRBV12-3/TRBV12-4
CDR3: CASSPLVPETQYF
DNA: TGTGCCAGCAGTCCACTAGTTCCGGAGACCCAGTACTTC

J: TRBJ1-6
D: NA
size: many
V: TRBV6-1
CDR3: CASSEVAGTMYTLHF
DNA: TGTGCCAGCAGTGAAGTTGCCGGGACGATGTACACCCTCCACTTT

J: TRBJ2-5
D: NA
size: NA
V: TRBV5-6
CDR3: CASSHGLLCWGETQYF
DNA: TGTGCCAGCAGCCACGGACTCCTCTGCTGGGGGGAGACCCAGTACTTC

J: TRBJ1-5
D: NA
size: many
V: TRBV6-5
CDR3: CASSYGALNQPQHF
DNA: TGTGCCAGCAGTTACGGCGCGCTCAATCAGCCCCAGCATTTT

J: TRBJ1-4
D: NA
size: many
V: TRBV11-2
CDR3: CASSYEQEKLFF
DNA: TGTGCCAGCAGCTACGAACAGGAAAAACTGTTTTTT

J: TRBJ2-2
D: NA
size: many
V: TRBV25-1
CDR3: CASSDLSGHTGELFF
DNA: TGTGCCAGCAGTGACCTAAGTGGGCACACCGGGGAGCTGTTTTTT

J: TRBJ2-7
D: NA
size: many
V: TRBV29-1
CDR3: CSVEGRESHEQYF
DNA: TGCAGCGTTGAAGGCCGGGAGTCCCACGAGCAGTACTTC

J: TRBJ2-1
D: TRBD2
size: NA
V: TRBV12-3/TRBV12-4
CDR3: CASSLGSSGDYNEQFF
DNA: TGTGCCAGCAGTTTAGGCTCTAGCGGGGACTACAATGAGCAGTTCTTC

J: TRBJ2-5
D: TRBD2
size: medium-sized
V: TRBV10-3
CDR3: CAISRSSLTSGRGEETQYF
DNA: TGTGCCATCAGTCGATCGTCACTGACTAGCGGGAGGGGAGAGGAGACCCAGTACTTC

J: TRBJ2-7
D: NA
size: many
V: TRBV27
CDR3: CASSRTTETFWDEQYF
DNA: TGTGCCAGCAGTCGAACGACGGAGACGTTCTGGGACGAGCAGTACTTC

J: TRBJ1-4
D: NA
size: many
V: TRBV4-1
CDR3: CASSPRGEGRKNEKLFF
DNA: TGCGCCAGCAGCCCTCGAGGTGAGGGACGGAAGAATGAAAAACTGTTTTTT

J: TRBJ2-1
D: NA
size: many
V: TRBV20-1
CDR3: CSAISSDNNEQFF
DNA: TGCAGTGCTATATCGTCGGATAACAATGAGCAGTTCTTC

J: TRBJ2-1
D: NA
size: many
V: TRBV6-5
CDR3: CASGRNYNEQFF
DNA: TGTGCCAGCGGAAGGAACTACAATGAGCAGTTCTTC

J: TRBJ1-5
D: NA
size: many
V: TRBV7-7
CDR3: CASSLGTNQPQHF
DNA: TGTGCCAGCAGCTTAGGAACAAATCAGCCCCAGCATTTT

J: TRBJ1-6
D: NA
size: NA
V: TRBV7-3
CDR3: CASSLFGQRNNSPLHF
DNA: TGTGCCAGCAGCTTATTTGGACAGAGGAATAATTCACCCCTCCACTTT

J: TRBJ1-5
D: NA
size: many
V: TRBV30
CDR3: CAWSVAGRNQPQHF
DNA: TGTGCCTGGAGTGTTGCAGGACGCAATCAGCCCCAGCATTTT

J: TRBJ1-1
D: TRBD1
size: many
V: TRBV29-1
CDR3: CSVEGQENTEAFF
DNA: TGCAGCGTCGAAGGACAGGAGAACACTGAAGCTTTCTTT

J: TRBJ2-2
D: NA
size: many
V: TRBV25-1
CDR3: CASSFSGISGTGELFF
DNA: TGTGCCAGCTCCTTCTCAGGGATTTCTGGCACCGGGGAGCTGTTTTTT